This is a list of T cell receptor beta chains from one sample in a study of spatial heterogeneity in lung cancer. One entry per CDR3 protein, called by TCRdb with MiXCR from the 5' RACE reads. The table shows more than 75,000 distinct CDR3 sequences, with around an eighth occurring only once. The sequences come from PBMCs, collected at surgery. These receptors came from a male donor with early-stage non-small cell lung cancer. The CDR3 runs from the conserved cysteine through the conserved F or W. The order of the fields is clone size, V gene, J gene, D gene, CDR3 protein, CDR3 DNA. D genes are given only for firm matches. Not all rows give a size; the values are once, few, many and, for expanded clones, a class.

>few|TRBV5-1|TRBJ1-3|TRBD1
CASSLEGQGSYSGNTIYF
TGCGCCAGCAGCTTGGAGGGACAGGGGTCGTACTCTGGAAACACCATATATTTT
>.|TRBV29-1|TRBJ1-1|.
CSVERGATEAFF
TGCAGCGTTGAGAGGGGGGCCACTGAAGCTTTCTTT
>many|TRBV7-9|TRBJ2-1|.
CASTLDHQERLFF
TGTGCCAGCACCTTAGATCATCAGGAACGTCTGTTCTTC
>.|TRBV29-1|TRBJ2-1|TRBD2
CSVDGGEWNEQFF
TGCAGCGTTGACGGGGGGGAATGGAATGAGCAGTTCTTC
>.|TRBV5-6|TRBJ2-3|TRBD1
CASSPGQFTDTQYF
TGTGCCAGCAGCCCGGGACAGTTTACAGATACGCAGTATTTT
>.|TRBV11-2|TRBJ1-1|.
CASSTDRLTLNTEAFF
TGTGCCAGCAGTACCGACAGGTTAACACTGAACACTGAAGCTTTCTTT
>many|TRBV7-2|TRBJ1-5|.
CASSRGRYSNQPQHF
TGTGCCAGCAGCCGCGGACGGTATAGCAATCAGCCCCAGCATTTT
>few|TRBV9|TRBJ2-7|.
CASSVDGGRKSYEQYF
TGTGCCAGCAGCGTAGATGGGGGGCGGAAGTCCTACGAGCAGTACTTC
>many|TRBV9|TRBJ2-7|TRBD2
CASSPTSGEVDEQYF
TGTGCCAGCAGCCCCACTAGCGGAGAGGTCGACGAGCAGTACTTC
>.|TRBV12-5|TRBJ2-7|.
CASGNYEQYF
TGTGCTAGTGGTAATTACGAGCAGTACTTC
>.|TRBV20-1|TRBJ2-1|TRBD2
CSARTSGRPSYNEQFF
TGCAGTGCGAGGACTAGCGGGAGACCCTCCTACAATGAGCAGTTCTTC
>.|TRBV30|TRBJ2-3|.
CAWSVGGRSDTQYF
TGTGCCTGGAGTGTAGGGGGGCGGTCAGATACGCAGTATTTT
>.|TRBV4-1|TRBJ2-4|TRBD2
CASSQARIAGGSAKNIQYF
TGCGCCAGCAGCCAAGCGCGGATAGCGGGAGGATCCGCCAAAAACATTCAGTACTTC
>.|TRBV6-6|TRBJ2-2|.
CASTPLATGELFF
TGTGCCAGCACCCCGTTGGCCACCGGGGAGCTGTTTTTT
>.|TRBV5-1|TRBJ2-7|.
CASSFRQGLSYEQYF
TGCGCCAGCAGCTTTCGTCAGGGGCTGTCCTACGAGCAGTACTTC
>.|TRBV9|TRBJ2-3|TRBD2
CASSISGRGSTDTQYF
TGTGCCAGCAGCATCAGCGGGAGGGGGAGCACAGATACGCAGTATTTT
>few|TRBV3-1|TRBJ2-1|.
CASSAGSGKQFF
TGTGCCAGCAGCGCGGGATCCGGAAAGCAGTTCTTC